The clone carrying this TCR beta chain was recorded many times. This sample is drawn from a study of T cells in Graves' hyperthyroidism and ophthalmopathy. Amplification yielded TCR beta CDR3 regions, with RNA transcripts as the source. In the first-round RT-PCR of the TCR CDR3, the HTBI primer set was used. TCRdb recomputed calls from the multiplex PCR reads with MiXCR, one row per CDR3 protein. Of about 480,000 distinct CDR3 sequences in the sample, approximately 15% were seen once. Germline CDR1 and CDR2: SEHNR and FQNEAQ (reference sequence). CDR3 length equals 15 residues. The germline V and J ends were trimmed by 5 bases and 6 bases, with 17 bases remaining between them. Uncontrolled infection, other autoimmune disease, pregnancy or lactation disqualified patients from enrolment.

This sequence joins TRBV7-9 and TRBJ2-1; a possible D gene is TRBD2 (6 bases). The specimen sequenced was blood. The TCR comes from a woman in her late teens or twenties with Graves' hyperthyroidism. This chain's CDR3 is CASSQLASAINEQFF. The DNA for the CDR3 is TGTGCCAGCAGCCAACTAGCTTCGGCAATCAATGAGCAGTTCTTC.